The clone carrying this T cell receptor (beta chain) was observed many times. Its specificity is unknown. It was RNA transcripts that yielded the amplified TCR beta CDR3 regions. Using the HTBI primer set, a first-round RT-PCR was run on the TCR CDR3. From the multiplex PCR reads, TCRdb called clonotypes with MiXCR, one entry per CDR3 protein. Here the sample spans about 300,000 distinct CDR3 sequences, approximately 15% being singletons. The data were taken from a study of T cells in Graves' hyperthyroidism and ophthalmopathy. General study results and limits: A median roughly six months before onset, the model predicted ophthalmopathy. From stable hyperthyroidism, ophthalmopathy was set apart by a 13 V-J model.

Stable Graves' hyperthyroidism meant no ophthalmopathy progression within 18 months. The PBMCs were taken from around 9 ml of fresh peripheral blood. V shed 9 bases and J 1 base; nucleotides not matched to a gene: 6. The CDR3 runs to 14 residues. Looked up from germline, CDR1 is SGHRS and CDR2 is YFSETQ. Source material: blood. V usage is TRBV5-1 and J usage is TRBJ2-2; 7 nucleotides align to TRBD1. This TCR was recovered from a man aged 25 to 40 with Graves' hyperthyroidism. The CDR3 region has the DNA TGCGCCACCAGGGGGACCCAGAACACCGGGGAGCTGTTTTTT. Translating it yields CATRGTQNTGELFF.